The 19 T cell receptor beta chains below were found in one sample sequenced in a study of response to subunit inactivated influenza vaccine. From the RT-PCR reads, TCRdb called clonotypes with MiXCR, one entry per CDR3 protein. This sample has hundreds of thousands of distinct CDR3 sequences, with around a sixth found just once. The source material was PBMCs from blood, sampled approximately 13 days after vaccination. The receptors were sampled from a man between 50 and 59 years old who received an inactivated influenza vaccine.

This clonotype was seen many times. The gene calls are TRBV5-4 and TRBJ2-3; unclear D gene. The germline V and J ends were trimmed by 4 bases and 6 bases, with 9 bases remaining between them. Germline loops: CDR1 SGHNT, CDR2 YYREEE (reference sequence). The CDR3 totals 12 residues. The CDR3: CASSTTWDTQYF. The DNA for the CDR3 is TGTGCCAGCAGCACGACCTGGGATACGCAGTATTTT.

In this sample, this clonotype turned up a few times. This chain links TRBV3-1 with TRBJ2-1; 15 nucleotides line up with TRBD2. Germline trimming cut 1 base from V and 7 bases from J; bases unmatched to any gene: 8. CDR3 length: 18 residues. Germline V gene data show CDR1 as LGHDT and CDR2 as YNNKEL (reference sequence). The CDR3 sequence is CASSQVRTSGGAGNEQFF. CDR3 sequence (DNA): TGTGCCAGCAGCCAAGTTCGGACTAGCGGGGGGGCCGGGAATGAGCAGTTCTTC.

CDR3 sequence reads: CASSLSGQGRHEQYF. CDR3 in DNA: TGTGCCAGCAGCTTATCGGGACAGGGTAGACACGAGCAGTACTTC. The V and J genes are TRBV7-2 and TRBJ2-7, with 9 bases fitting TRBD1. V dropped 2 bases and J dropped 5; count of bases not matched to a gene: 7. This CDR3 spans 15 amino acids. Germline CDR1 reads SGHTA; CDR2 reads FQGNSA.

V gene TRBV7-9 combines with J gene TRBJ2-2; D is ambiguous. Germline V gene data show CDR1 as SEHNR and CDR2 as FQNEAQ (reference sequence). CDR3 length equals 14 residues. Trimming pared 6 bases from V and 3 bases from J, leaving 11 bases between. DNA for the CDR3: TGTGCCAGCAGTAGGACCATCTACACCGGGGAGCTGTTTTTT. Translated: CASSRTIYTGELFF.

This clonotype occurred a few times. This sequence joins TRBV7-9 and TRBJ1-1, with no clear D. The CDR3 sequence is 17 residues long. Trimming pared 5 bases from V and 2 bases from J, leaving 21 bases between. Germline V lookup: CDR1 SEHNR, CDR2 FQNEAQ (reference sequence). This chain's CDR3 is CASSPLYSAEANTEAFF. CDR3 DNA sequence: TGTGCCAGCAGCCCACTCTATTCGGCGGAAGCCAACACTGAAGCTTTCTTT. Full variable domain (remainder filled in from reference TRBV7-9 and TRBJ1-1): DTGVSQNPRHKITKRGQNVTFRCDPISEHNRLYWYRQTLGQGPEFLTYFQNEAQLEKSRLLSDRFSAERPKGSFSTLEIQRTEQGDSAMYLCASSPLYSAEANTEAFFGQGTRLTVV.

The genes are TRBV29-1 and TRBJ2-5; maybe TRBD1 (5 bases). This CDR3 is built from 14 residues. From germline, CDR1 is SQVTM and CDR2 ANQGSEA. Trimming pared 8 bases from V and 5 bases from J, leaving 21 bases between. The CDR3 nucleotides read TGCAGCCTTGCCCCGACAGCCCGTTTGGAGACCCAGTACTTC. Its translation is CSLAPTARLETQYF. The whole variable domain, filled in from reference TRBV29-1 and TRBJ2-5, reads SAVISQKPSRDICQRGTSLTIQCQVDSQVTMMFWYRQQPGQSLTLIATANQGSEATYESGFVIDKFPISRPNLTFSTLTVSNMSPEDSSIYLCSLAPTARLETQYFGPGTRLLVL.

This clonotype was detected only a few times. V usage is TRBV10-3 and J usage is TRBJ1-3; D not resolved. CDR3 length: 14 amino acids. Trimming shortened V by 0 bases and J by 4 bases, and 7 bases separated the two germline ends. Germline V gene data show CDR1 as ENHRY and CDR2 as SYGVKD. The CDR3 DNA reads TGTGCCATCAGTGAGTCGGGCGGGGGAAACACCATATATTTT. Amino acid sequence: CAISESGGGNTIYF.

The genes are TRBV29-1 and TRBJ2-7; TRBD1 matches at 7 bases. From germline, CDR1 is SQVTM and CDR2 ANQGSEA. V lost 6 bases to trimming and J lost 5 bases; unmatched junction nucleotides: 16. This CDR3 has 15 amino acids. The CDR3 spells CSVARFPPQGNEQYF. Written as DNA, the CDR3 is TGCAGCGTCGCAAGGTTTCCCCCACAGGGGAACGAGCAGTACTTC.

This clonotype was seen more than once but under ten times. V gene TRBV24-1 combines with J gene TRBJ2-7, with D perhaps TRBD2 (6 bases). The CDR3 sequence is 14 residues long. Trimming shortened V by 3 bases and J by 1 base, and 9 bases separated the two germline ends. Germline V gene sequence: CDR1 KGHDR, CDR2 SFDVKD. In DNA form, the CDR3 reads TGTGCCACCAGTGATGCCGGGACTTCCTACGAGCAGTACTTC. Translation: CATSDAGTSYEQYF.

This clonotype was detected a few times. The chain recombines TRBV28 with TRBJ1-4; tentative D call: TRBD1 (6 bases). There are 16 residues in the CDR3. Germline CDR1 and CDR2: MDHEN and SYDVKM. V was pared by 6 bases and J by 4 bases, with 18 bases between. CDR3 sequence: CASSYPGTPVNEKLFF. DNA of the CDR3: TGTGCCAGCAGCTACCCCGGGACACCCGTTAATGAAAAACTGTTTTTT.

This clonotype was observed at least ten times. CDR3 amino acids: CASSTGPVLEQYF. CDR3 coding DNA: TGTGCCAGCTCGACAGGACCTGTTCTCGAGCAGTACTTC. The chain employs TRBV5-6 and TRBJ2-7, with D maybe TRBD1 (6 bases). V dropped 7 bases and J dropped 6 bases, with 17 bases sitting between them. CDR3 length equals 13 residues. The germline V gene has CDR1 SGHDT and CDR2 YYEEEE.

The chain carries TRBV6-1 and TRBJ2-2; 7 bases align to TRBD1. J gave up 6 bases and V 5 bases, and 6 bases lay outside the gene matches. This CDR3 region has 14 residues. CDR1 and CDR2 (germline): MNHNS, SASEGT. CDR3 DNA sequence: TGTGCCAGCAGTCTTAACACAGGGGCCGGGGAGCTGTTTTTT. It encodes CASSLNTGAGELFF.

The CDR3 DNA reads TGTGCCAGCAGCCTCCTTTTGAGCTCTGGAAACACCATATATTTT. Its protein product is CASSLLLSSGNTIYF. The chain is built from TRBV12-3 or TRBV12-4 and TRBJ1-3; unclear D gene. Trimming pared 6 bases from V and 0 bases from J, leaving 12 bases between. This CDR3 contains 15 residues.

The CDR3, as DNA: TGCAGTGGCATTGTAGGGGACAGGGGGTTCAATGAGCAGTTCTTC. Translated, it gives CSGIVGDRGFNEQFF. The chain couples TRBV20-1 to TRBJ2-1; TRBD1 aligns across 11 bases. The CDR3 contains 15 residues. Germline trimming cut 7 bases from V and 6 bases from J; bases unmatched to any gene: 11. Germline-derived CDR1 and CDR2 are DFQATT and SNEGSKA (reference sequence).

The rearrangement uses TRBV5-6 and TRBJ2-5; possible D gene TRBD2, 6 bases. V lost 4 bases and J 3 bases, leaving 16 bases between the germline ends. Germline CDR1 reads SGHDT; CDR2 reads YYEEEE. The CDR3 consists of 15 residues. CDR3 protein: CASSVGTLMEETQYF. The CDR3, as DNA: TGTGCCAGCAGCGTCGGGACTCTGATGGAAGAGACCCAGTACTTC.

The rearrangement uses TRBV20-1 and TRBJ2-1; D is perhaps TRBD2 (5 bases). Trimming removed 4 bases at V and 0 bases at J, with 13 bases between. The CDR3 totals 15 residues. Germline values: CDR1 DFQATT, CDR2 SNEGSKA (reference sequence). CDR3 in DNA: TGCAGTGCTAACGCGGACTGGAGCTCCTACAATGAGCAGTTCTTC. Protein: CSANADWSSYNEQFF.

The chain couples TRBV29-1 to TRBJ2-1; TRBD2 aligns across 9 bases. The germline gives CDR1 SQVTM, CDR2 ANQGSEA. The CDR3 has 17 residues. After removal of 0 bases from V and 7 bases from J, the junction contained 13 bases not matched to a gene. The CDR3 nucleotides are TGCAGCGTTGAAGAGGCCCTAGCGGGAAGTTTAATAAATGAGCAGTTCTTC. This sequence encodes CSVEEALAGSLINEQFF.

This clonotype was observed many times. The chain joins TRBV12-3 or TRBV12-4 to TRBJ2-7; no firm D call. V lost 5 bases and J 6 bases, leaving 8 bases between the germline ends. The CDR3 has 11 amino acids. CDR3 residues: CASSRVGEQYF. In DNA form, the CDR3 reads TGTGCCAGCAGTCGTGTGGGCGAGCAGTACTTC.

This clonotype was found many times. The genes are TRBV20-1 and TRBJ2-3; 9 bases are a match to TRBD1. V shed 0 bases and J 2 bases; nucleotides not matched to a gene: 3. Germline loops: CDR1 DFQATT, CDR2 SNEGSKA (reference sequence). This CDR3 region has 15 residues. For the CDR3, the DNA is TGCAGTGCTAGAGAAGGGACAGGGTCCACAGATACGCAGTATTTT. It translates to CSAREGTGSTDTQYF.